Below, 5 T cell receptor beta chains from the same sample are listed, as sequenced in a study of T cells in Graves' hyperthyroidism and ophthalmopathy. From RNA transcripts, TCR beta CDR3 regions were amplified. During a first-round RT-PCR of the TCR CDR3, the HTBI primer set was used. TCRdb re-called the multiplex PCR reads with MiXCR, one entry per CDR3 protein. The repertoire holds over 200,000 distinct CDR3 sequences, with roughly 15% as singletons. The sequenced sample was blood. The receptors come from a man aged 45 to 65 with Graves' hyperthyroidism.

At least ten counts were recorded for this clonotype. CDR3 nucleotides: TGTGCCAGCTCACCGTCGGCGGGAGGAGGGACAGATACGCAGTATTTT. As protein: CASSPSAGGGTDTQYF. This chain connects TRBV18 to TRBJ2-3, with 8 bases that match TRBD2. The CDR3 contains 16 residues. V lost 3 bases to trimming and J lost 3 bases; unmatched junction nucleotides: 8. Germline lookup yields CDR1 KGHSH and CDR2 LQKENI.

The V call is TRBV6-1, the J call TRBJ2-1; D may be TRBD1 or TRBD2 (5 bases each). Trimming stripped 1 base from V and 7 bases from J, with 11 bases between. The germline V gene has CDR1 MNHNS and CDR2 SASEGT. The CDR3 has 14 amino acids. CDR3 in DNA: TGTGCCAGCAGTGAAGGAGGGACGCGTAATGAGCAGTTCTTC. Its protein product is CASSEGGTRNEQFF.

The table lists this clonotype with a count of one. An end of the junction does not agree with germline; a read error may underlie this. The V and J genes are TRBV5-4 and TRBJ2-3; 9 nucleotides align to TRBD1. The CDR3 consists of 17 residues. The germline gives CDR1 SGHNT, CDR2 YYREEE (reference sequence). CDR3 in amino acids: CACSPRQGETRTDTQYF. CDR3 bases: TGTGCCTGCAGCCCCCGACAGGGGGAGACACGCACAGATACGCAGTATTTT.

This clonotype has more than one count but fewer than ten. The chain recombines TRBV15 with TRBJ1-2, with TRBD1 matching over 7 bases. Trimming at V came to 0 bases and at J to 3 bases, leaving 4 bases not matched to a gene. Germline values: CDR1 LNHNV, CDR2 YYDKDF (reference sequence). The CDR3 extends over 15 amino acids. CDR3 amino acids: CATSRERQGHYGYTF. DNA for the CDR3: TGTGCCACCAGCAGAGAGAGACAGGGCCACTATGGCTACACCTTC.

There are many counts of this clonotype. For the CDR3, the DNA is TGTGCCAGCAGCCCGGGACTAGCGGGAGGTTACTCCTACGAGCAGTACTTC. Amino acids: CASSPGLAGGYSYEQYF. This chain links TRBV7-9 with TRBJ2-7; TRBD2 matches at 15 bases. V was pared by 5 bases and J by 0 bases, with 5 bases of the junction left unmatched. Germline CDR1 reads SEHNR; CDR2 reads FQNEAQ (reference sequence). This CDR3 spans 17 amino acids.